The sequence of this TCR beta chain was determined in a study of blood T cell repertoires in COVID-19. Profiled with immunoSEQ multiplex PCR; TCRdb holds only in-frame clones, not every one. The data show about 320,000 clones, with about nine tenths seen just once and roughly 5% held by the top ten. The CDR3 extends over 11 amino acids. Germline V lookup: CDR1 MNHEY, CDR2 SVGAGI. V lost 2 bases to trimming and J lost 10 bases, with 6 bases between them. The clonotype originates from a man aged 55 to 70 who had recovered from COVID-19. J is TRBJ2-1 and V is TRBV6-5, with D hard to call. Sequenced material: PBMCs or T cells enriched from blood (not recorded which). CDR3 in amino acids: CASSYRREQFF. CDR3 coding DNA: TGTGCCAGCAGTTACAGGCGGGAGCAGTTCTTC.